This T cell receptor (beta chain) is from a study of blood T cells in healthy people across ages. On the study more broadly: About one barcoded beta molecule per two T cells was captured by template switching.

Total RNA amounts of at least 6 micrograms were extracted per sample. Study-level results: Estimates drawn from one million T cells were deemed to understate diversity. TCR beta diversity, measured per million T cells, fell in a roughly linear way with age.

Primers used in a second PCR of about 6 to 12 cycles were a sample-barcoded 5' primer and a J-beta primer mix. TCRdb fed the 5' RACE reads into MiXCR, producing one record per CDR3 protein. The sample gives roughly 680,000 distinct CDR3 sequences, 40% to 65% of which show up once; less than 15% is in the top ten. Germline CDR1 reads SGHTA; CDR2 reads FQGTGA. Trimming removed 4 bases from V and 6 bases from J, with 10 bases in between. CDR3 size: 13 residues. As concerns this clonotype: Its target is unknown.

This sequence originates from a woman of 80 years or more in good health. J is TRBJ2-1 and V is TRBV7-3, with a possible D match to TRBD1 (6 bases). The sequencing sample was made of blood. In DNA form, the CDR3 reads TGTGCCAGCAGCTCCGGACAGTTCAATGAGCAGTTCTTC. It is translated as CASSSGQFNEQFF.